This is a list of T cell receptor beta chains from one sample in a study of beta chain features in type 1 diabetes. Clones were read by immunoSEQ multiplex PCR, and TCRdb kept only the in-frame ones, dropping some. Here the sample spans approximately 150,000 clones, about 10% being singletons. Sequencing was carried out using central memory CD4+ T cells from blood. The receptors originated from a man younger than 40 with type 1 diabetes. CDR3s include the opening cysteine and the closing phenylalanine or tryptophan. D genes are given only for firm matches. Expanded clones get a size class; other rows say once, few or many, or leave the size out.

- TRBJ2-1 - TRBV7-2 16 TGTGCCAGCAGCTCGCAGGGCAGGGGCTCCTACAATGAGCAGTTCTTC CASSSQGRGSYNEQFF
- TRBJ2-1 TRBD1 TRBV5-1 16 TGCGCCAGCAGCTTGGGGAGACAGGGTGTCAACAATGAGCAGTTCTTC CASSLGRQGVNNEQFF
few TRBJ2-1 - TRBV15 14 TGTGCCATCTCCCACGCGGGGTCCTACAATGAGCAGTTCTTC CAISHAGSYNEQFF
- TRBJ2-3 TRBD1 TRBV7-7 13 TGTGCTAGCAGCCTGACAGGGATGGATACGCAGTATTTT CASSLTGMDTQYF
- TRBJ2-7 TRBD2 TRBV7-2 15 TGTGCCAGCAGCTTAGATTCGGGGGGCTCCTACGAGCAGTACTTC CASSLDSGGSYEQYF
- TRBJ2-2 - TRBV19 13 TGTGCCATCCAGGACAGTAATGGAGGGGAGCTGTTTTTT CAIQDSNGGELFF
many TRBJ1-5 - TRBV7-9 13 TGTGCCAGCACCCGGGGTGGGAATCAGCCCCAGCATTTT CASTRGGNQPQHF
few TRBJ2-3 - TRBV5-4 14 TGTGCCAGCAGCAACAGAGGGTTCACAGATACGCAGTATTTT CASSNRGFTDTQYF
few TRBJ2-3 - TRBV5-4 15 TGTGCCAGCAGCTCGCTTCAGGGTGGGACAGATACGCAGTATTTT CASSSLQGGTDTQYF
few TRBJ2-5 - TRBV30 13 TGTGCCTGGAGTGTCCGGGTTAGGGAGACCCAGTACTTC CAWSVRVRETQYF
few TRBJ2-1 - TRBV27 11 TGTGCCAGCACCCTTAACAATGAGCAGTTCTTC CASTLNNEQFF
- TRBJ2-1 TRBD1 TRBV18 17 TGTGCCAGCTCACCCTACGGACAGGGGGCGGACTACAATGAGCAGTTCTTC CASSPYGQGADYNEQFF
few TRBJ2-3 - TRBV27 12 TGTGCCAGCAGGGGCGACACAGATACGCAGTATTTT CASRGDTDTQYF
- TRBJ2-3 - TRBV30 12 TGTGCCTGGGATCCGGGGACAGATACGCAGTATTTT CAWDPGTDTQYF
- TRBJ2-7 TRBD1 TRBV5-1 16 TGCGCCAGCAGCTTCACTCCGGGACAGGGGCTCGTCGAGCAGTACTTC CASSFTPGQGLVEQYF
few TRBJ1-5 - TRBV4-3 15 TGCGCCAGCAGCCAAGATGGACACAGCAATCAGCCCCAGCATTTT CASSQDGHSNQPQHF
- TRBJ1-1 TRBD1 TRBV4-3 13 TGCGCCAGCAGCCAAGAAAGGGACAGGGAAGCTTTCTTT CASSQERDREAFF
few TRBJ1-1 TRBD1 TRBV18 15 TGTGCCAGCTCACTTCACAGGGGGGGCGACACTGAAGCTTTCTTT CASSLHRGGDTEAFF
- TRBJ1-1 - TRBV28 13 TGTGCCACCACCAACCCAGGTCTCGCTGAAGCTTTCTTT CATTNPGLAEAFF
- TRBJ1-1 - TRBV7-3 14 TGTGCCAGCAGCTTAGGGGCGGTGGGCACTGAAGCTTTCTTT CASSLGAVGTEAFF
- TRBJ2-5 TRBD2 TRBV4-2 16 TGTGCCAGCAGCCAGGCGGGACTAGCGGGGTGGGAGACCCAGTACTTC CASSQAGLAGWETQYF
few TRBJ1-6 - TRBV28 11 TGTGCCAGCAGTTTCTCTGTTCAGATCCACTTT CASSFSVQIHF
- TRBJ2-6 - TRBV4-2 15 TGTGCCAGCAGCCAACAGGACTTTGGGGCCAACGTCCTGACTTTC CASSQQDFGANVLTF
few TRBJ2-3 - TRBV29-1 13 TGCAGCGTTTATTACAGTAACACAGATACGCAGTATTTT CSVYYSNTDTQYF
few TRBJ2-5 - TRBV2 12 TGTGCCAGCAGAGGGGAGGTGGAGACCCAGTACTTC CASRGEVETQYF
- TRBJ2-7 - TRBV2 14 TGTGCCGCAAGAAGGGGTATCGGCTCCTACGAGCAGTACTTC CAARRGIGSYEQYF
- TRBJ2-3 TRBD1 TRBV25-1 12 TGTGCCAGTTCAGGGGGACAAGATACGCAGTATTTT CASSGGQDTQYF
few TRBJ1-5 - TRBV7-2 14 TGTGCCAGCAGTATAAGATCAGGGAATCAGCCCCAGCATTTT CASSIRSGNQPQHF
- TRBJ2-1 TRBD2 TRBV14 16 TGTGCCAGCAGCCACCTAGCGGGGCCCTCCTACAATGAGCAGTTCTTC CASSHLAGPSYNEQFF
- TRBJ1-5 TRBD1 TRBV5-4 14 TGTGCCAGCAGCTTGGGACAGGGAGATCAGCCCCAGCATTTT CASSLGQGDQPQHF
- TRBJ1-5 TRBD1 TRBV28 15 TGTGCCAGCACCCGGACAGGGGGAGGCAATCAGCCCCAGCATTTT CASTRTGGGNQPQHF
- TRBJ2-3 TRBD2 TRBV5-4 16 TGTGCCAGCAGCCCAGGACTAGCGGGGGGGCAAGATACGCAGTATTTT CASSPGLAGGQDTQYF
- TRBJ2-2 - TRBV27 13 TGTGCCAGCAGTCTACAGGGTAGGGGGGAGCTGTTTTTT CASSLQGRGELFF
few TRBJ2-7 - TRBV11-2 14 TGTGCCAGCAGCTTAGGGGGGGGGCCCTACGAGCAGTACTTC CASSLGGGPYEQYF
- TRBJ2-5 TRBD1 TRBV19 14 TGTGCCAGTAGTTCACGACAGGGGAGGGAGACCCAGTACTTC CASSSRQGRETQYF
few TRBJ1-2 TRBD1 TRBV4-3 14 TGCGCCAGCAGCCAAGGGGACAGTGGCTATGGCTACACCTTC CASSQGDSGYGYTF
- TRBJ2-7 TRBD1 TRBV5-1 14 TGTGCCAGCAGCTCCCCGACAGGGATAGGCGAGCAGTACTTC CASSSPTGIGEQYF